The entry that follows covers one TCR beta chain sequence. What it recognizes is unknown. The read comes to an end 3 residues before the CDR3 does, leaving the germline J gene to fill in the end. Assay used: immunoSEQ multiplex PCR; TCRdb lists only in-frame clones, some missing. This sample's table has under 40,000 clones. This sample was taken from a study of T cells in women clearing cervical HPV infection. Overall study context: With HLA typing for only a few women, HLA confounding remains possible.

Each participant carried one incident cervical HPV16 infection only. Dot-blot hybridization genotyped cervical HPV amplified with MY09/MY11 PCR. General study results and limits: Repertoire richness, not evenness, was significantly elevated in CIN3+ cases versus controls.

Looked up from germline, CDR1 is MNHNS and CDR2 is SASEGT. V lost 2 bases and J lost 5; bases outside the gene matches: 11. This CDR3 spans 18 amino acids. The rearrangement links TRBV6-1 to TRBJ2-2; 10 bases are shared with TRBD2. The receptor's source is a woman aged 18-69 years with a cervical HPV16 infection that either progressed to CIN3+ or cleared (not recorded which). The source material was blood buffy coat. The CDR3 spells CASSEHSGRAGKTGELFF. CDR3 DNA (partial): TGTGCCAGCAGTGAACACAGCGGGAGGGCCGGGAAAACCGGGGAG.